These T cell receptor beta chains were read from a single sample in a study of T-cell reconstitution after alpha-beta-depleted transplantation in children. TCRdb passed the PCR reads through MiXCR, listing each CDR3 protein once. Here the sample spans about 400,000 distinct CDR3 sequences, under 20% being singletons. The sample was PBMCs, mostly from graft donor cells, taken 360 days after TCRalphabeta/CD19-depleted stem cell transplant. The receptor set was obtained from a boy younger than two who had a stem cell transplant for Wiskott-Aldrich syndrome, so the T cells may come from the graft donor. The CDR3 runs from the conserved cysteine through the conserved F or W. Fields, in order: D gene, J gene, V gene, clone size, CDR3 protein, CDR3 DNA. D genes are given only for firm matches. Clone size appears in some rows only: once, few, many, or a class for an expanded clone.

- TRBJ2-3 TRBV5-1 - CASSPASYTDTQYF TGCGCCAGCAGCCCCGCTAGTTATACAGATACGCAGTATTTT
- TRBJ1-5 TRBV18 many CASSPNSNQPQHF TGTGCCAGCTCACCAAACAGCAATCAGCCCCAGCATTTT
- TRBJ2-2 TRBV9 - CASSVVGGAFRELFF TGTGCCAGCAGCGTAGTCGGGGGTGCATTCAGGGAGCTGTTTTTT
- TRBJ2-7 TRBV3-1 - CASSLRSGFREQYF TGTGCCAGCAGCCTAAGGTCAGGTTTTCGCGAGCAGTACTTC
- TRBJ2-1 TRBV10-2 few CASSVKGKNNEQFF TGCGCCAGCAGTGTTAAGGGGAAAAACAATGAGCAGTTCTTC
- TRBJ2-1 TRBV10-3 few CAISESKLGSTHNEQFF TGTGCCATCAGTGAGTCGAAGCTAGGCTCAACACACAATGAGCAGTTCTTC
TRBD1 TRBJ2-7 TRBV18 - CASSPDRRPPYEQYF TGTGCCAGCTCACCGGACAGGCGGCCACCCTACGAGCAGTACTTC
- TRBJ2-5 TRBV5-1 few CASSLMSMYQETQYF TGCGCCAGCAGCTTGATGTCGATGTACCAAGAGACCCAGTACTTC
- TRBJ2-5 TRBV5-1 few CASSNGPSETQYF TGCGCCAGCAGCAACGGACCGTCAGAGACCCAGTACTTC
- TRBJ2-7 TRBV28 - CASTPLGHGFYEQYF TGTGCCAGCACCCCATTGGGACACGGTTTTTACGAGCAGTACTTC
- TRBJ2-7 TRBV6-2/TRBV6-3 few CASSYTFFRARSYEQYF TGTGCCAGCAGTTACACGTTTTTTCGGGCAAGATCCTACGAGCAGTACTTC
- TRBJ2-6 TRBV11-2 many CASSFTVSGANVLTF TGTGCCAGCAGCTTTACAGTCTCTGGGGCCAACGTCCTGACTTTC
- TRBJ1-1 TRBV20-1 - CSAVPDTEAFF TGCAGTGCTGTACCCGACACTGAAGCTTTCTTT
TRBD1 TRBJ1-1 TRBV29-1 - CSVEDSNRGAEAFF TGCAGCGTTGAAGATTCAAACAGGGGCGCTGAAGCTTTCTTT
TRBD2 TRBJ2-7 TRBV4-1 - CASSQDLGSGGAEQYF TGCGCCAGCAGCCAAGATCTTGGTAGCGGGGGGGCCGAGCAGTACTTC
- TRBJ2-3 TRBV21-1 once CASSKALSLGLATDTQYF TGTGCCAGCAGCAAAGCGCTTTCTTTGGGACTAGCCACAGATACGCAGTATTTT
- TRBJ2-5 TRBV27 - CASSSRGAQETQYF TGTGCCAGCAGTTCACGGGGGGCTCAAGAGACCCAGTACTTC
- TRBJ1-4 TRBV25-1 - CASSASGREKLFF TGTGCCAGCAGTGCGTCGGGCAGGGAAAAACTGTTTTTT
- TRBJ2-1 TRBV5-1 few CASSLAGYTTYNEQFF TGCGCCAGCAGCTTGGCGGGGTATACTACCTACAATGAGCAGTTCTTC
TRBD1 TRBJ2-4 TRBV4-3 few CASSQGTGGNIQYF TGCGCCAGCAGCCAAGGGACAGGGGGAAACATTCAGTACTTC